This T cell receptor (beta chain) was profiled in a study of blood T cells in healthy people across ages. The wider study: With template switching, about one barcoded beta molecule was captured per two T cells.

Primed by a sample-barcoded 5' primer and a J-beta primer mix, a second PCR proceeded for about 7 to 12 cycles. TCRdb re-analysed the 5' RACE reads in MiXCR, keeping a single row per CDR3 protein. The sample shows about 1.1 million distinct CDR3 sequences, roughly two fifths of them seen only once. Each of the donors had 8 to 10 milliliters of peripheral blood drawn into EDTA-treated Vacutainer tubes. This clonotype was observed a few times. The antigen remains unidentified. Regarding the study as a whole: Diversity estimates drawn from one million T cells were deemed underestimates.

Per the germline V gene, CDR1 is ENHRY and CDR2 is SYGVKD. The J segment lost 1 base and the V segment lost 8 bases, leaving 4 bases of the junction unmatched. CDR3 size: 14 residues. V is TRBV10-3 and J is TRBJ2-2; 7 bases agree with TRBD2. The source material was blood. The receptor's source is a man aged 18 to 30 in good health. The CDR3, as DNA: TGTGCCATCGGCGAGCGGGAGAACACCGGGGAGCTGTTTTTT. Translating gives CAIGERENTGELFF.